These 7 T cell receptor beta chains share one sample of origin, sequenced in a study of blood T cells in healthy people across ages. The authors ran a second PCR of roughly 7 to 11 cycles using a sample-barcoded 5' primer and a J-beta primer mix. Each CDR3 protein gets one entry after TCRdb re-called the 5' RACE reads with MiXCR. The sample lists 590,000 or so distinct CDR3 sequences; around 31% were seen once. The source material was blood. The receptor source for this set is an elderly woman in good health.

This clonotype was observed once. V usage is TRBV18 and J usage is TRBJ2-5; D not certain. The closer fit of TRBJ2-7 to the DNA end suggests the J call may be wrong. The V gene's germline CDR1 is KGHSH and CDR2 LQKENI. CDR3 length: 12 residues. The CDR3 DNA sequence: TGTGCCAGCTCACTTAAGCTTTACGAGCAGTACTTC. Translation: CASSLKLYEQYF.

The CDR3 sequence: CASSRGPGTDTEAFF. The CDR3 DNA reads as TGTGCCAGCAGCCGAGGCCCAGGAACGGACACTGAAGCTTTCTTT. This sequence joins TRBV7-3 and TRBJ1-1; D ambiguous. Germline lookup yields CDR1 SGHTA and CDR2 FQGTGA. The length of the CDR3 is 15 residues. Deletions cut 5 bases from V and 3 bases from J, with 16 bases between.

V gene TRBV6-2 or TRBV6-3 combines with J gene TRBJ2-2; perhaps D is TRBD1 or TRBD2 (5 bases each). CDR3 length: 17 amino acids. V lost 10 bases to trimming and J lost 1 base, with 22 bases between them. Per germline, CDR1 MNHEY and CDR2 SVGEGT. In nucleotides, the CDR3 is TGTGCCACGACCGACCTCCGGGACCTGATGAACACCGGGGAGCTGTTTTTT. Translated, it gives CATTDLRDLMNTGELFF.

This clonotype was detected ten times or more. This chain connects TRBV7-6 to TRBJ2-7; 7 positions agree with TRBD2. Germline trimming cut 1 base from V and 1 base from J; bases unmatched to any gene: 13. The CDR3 runs 18 residues. Germline-derived CDR1 and CDR2 are SGHVS and FNYEAQ. The CDR3 region is CASSLGPGEGLASYEQYF. In nucleotides, the CDR3 is TGTGCCAGCAGCTTAGGCCCGGGGGAGGGGTTAGCTTCCTACGAGCAGTACTTC.

This chain links TRBV7-3 with TRBJ1-6; 7 bases are shared with TRBD1. Germline CDR1 and CDR2: SGHTA and FQGTGA. V lost 3 bases and J lost 8; bases outside the gene matches: 7. This CDR3 comprises 15 residues. CDR3 in DNA: TGTGCCAGCAGCTTTTATGGCCAGGGGGATTCACCCCTCCACTTT. Its protein is CASSFYGQGDSPLHF. The full variable domain, completed using reference TRBV7-3 and TRBJ1-6, is GAGVSQTPSNKVTEKGKYVELRCDPISGHTALYWYRQSLGQGPEFLIYFQGTGAADDSGLPNDRFFAVRPEGSVSTLKIQRTERGDSAVYLCASSFYGQGDSPLHFGNGTRLTVT.

The chain carries TRBV10-3 and TRBJ1-5; no firm D call. The germline V and J ends were trimmed by 11 bases and 1 base, with 12 bases remaining between them. The CDR3 is 13 residues long. Looked up from germline, CDR1 is ENHRY and CDR2 is SYGVKD. The CDR3 sequence is CAGRGGSNQPQHF. The CDR3, as DNA: TGTGCCGGGCGTGGAGGGAGCAATCAGCCCCAGCATTTT.

The chain combines TRBV6-5 with TRBJ1-4, with 9 positions matching TRBD1. V dropped 5 bases and J dropped 8; count of bases not matched to a gene: 6. This CDR3 region has 14 residues. Germline V gene lookup returns CDR1 MNHEY and CDR2 SVGAGI. In DNA form, the CDR3 reads TGTGCCAGCAGTGACAGGGGGGGGGTCGAAAAACTGTTTTTT. Encoded protein: CASSDRGGVEKLFF.